This T cell receptor beta chain was identified during a study of blood T cells in healthy people across ages. A second 7 to 11 cycle PCR used barcoded and J-beta primers. Researchers report that a template-switch adaptor with 12 random nucleotides tagged each cDNA molecule. MiXCR, run by TCRdb on the 5' RACE reads, gives a single entry per CDR3 protein. The table has 920,000 or so distinct CDR3 sequences, less than 50% seen once. In the case of this clonotype: What it binds is unknown.

Study results and caveats: It was held that diversity estimates obtained from one million T cells represented underestimates. Observed TCR beta diversity showed a strong correlation with the percentage of naive T cells as measured by flow cytometry.

The germline CDR1 and CDR2 sequences are SGHAT and FQNNGV. V was clipped by 5 bases and J by 15 bases, with 17 bases between them. The CDR3 length is 12 residues. Isolating PBMCs gave at least 6.5 million of these cells per sample. The genes are TRBV11-2 and TRBJ2-4; no firm D call. This clonotype was sampled from a woman in her sixties in good health. Sequencing used blood. Here the CDR3 DNA reads TGTGCCAGCAGCCCCGGATCTGCCTCTCTGTACTTC. This gives the protein CASSPGSASLYF. Using reference TRBV11-2 and TRBJ2-4 for the parts outside the CDR3, the full variable domain is EAGVAQSPRYKIIEKRQSVAFWCNPISGHATLYWYQQILGQGPKLLIQFQNNGVVDDSQLPKDRFSAERLKGVDSTLKIQPAKLEDSAVYLCASSPGSASLYFGAGTRLSVL.